This entry lists 9 T cell receptor beta chains sequenced from one sample in a study of blood T cells in healthy people across ages. With a J-beta primer mix and a sample-barcoded 5' primer, a second PCR ran roughly 6 to 11 cycles. TCRdb itself ran the 5' RACE reads through MiXCR, one entry per CDR3 protein. The table includes about 640,000 distinct CDR3 sequences, under 65% detected once. Material for sequencing was blood. These receptors came from a man aged 60-69 years in good health.

The chain couples TRBV4-1 to TRBJ2-5; D unresolved. Germline lookup yields CDR1 MGHRA and CDR2 YSYEKL. V was clipped by 1 base and J by 5 bases, with 14 bases between them. The CDR3 sequence is 15 residues long. The CDR3 DNA sequence: TGCGCCAGCAGCCAAGTTGAGACTGGAGAGGAGACCCAGTACTTC. Translated, it gives CASSQVETGEETQYF.

The table lists this clonotype with a count of one. The chain links TRBV6-6 to TRBJ2-5, with D tentatively TRBD2 (8 bases). Looked up from germline, CDR1 is MNHNY and CDR2 is SVGAGI (reference sequence). This CDR3 spans 15 amino acids. Trimming removed 5 bases at V and 5 bases at J, with 18 bases between. The CDR3 spells CASSLGRGRWETQYF. The CDR3 bases are TGTGCCAGCAGTCTCGGGAGGGGGCGATGGGAGACCCAGTACTTC.

The rearrangement uses TRBV28 and TRBJ2-7; D unclear. Germline V gene lookup returns CDR1 MDHEN and CDR2 SYDVKM. Trimming removed 7 bases from V and 2 bases from J, with 15 bases in between. The CDR3 is 14 residues long. CDR3 nucleotides: TGTGCCAGCACCCAGGACGGCAGCGCCTACGAGCAGTACTTC. Translating it yields CASTQDGSAYEQYF.

Note on this clonotype: A read error may account for a junction end that differs from germline. This chain links TRBV5-1 with TRBJ1-5, with D tentatively TRBD1 (5 bases). The CDR3 is made up of 14 amino acids. Germline V lookup: CDR1 SGHRS, CDR2 YFSETQ. The CDR3 nucleotides are TGCACCAGCAGCTTGGGGGGTTCCGGTCAGCCCCAGCATTTT. It is translated as CTSSLGGSGQPQHF. Looking up the rest from reference TRBV5-1 and TRBJ1-5 gives the full variable domain: KAGVTQTPRYLIKTRGQQVTLSCSPISGHRSVSWYQQTPGQGLQFLFEYFSETQRNKGNFPGRFSGRQFSNSRSEMNVSTLELGDSALYLCTSSLGGSGQPQHFGDGTRLSIL.

This sequence joins TRBV3-1 and TRBJ2-7, with TRBD1 matching 7 bases. This CDR3 is built from 14 residues. Trimming at V came to 5 bases and at J to 6 bases, leaving 10 bases not matched to a gene. The germline CDR1 and CDR2 sequences are LGHDT and YNNKEL (reference sequence). The CDR3 is CASSASGTATEQYF. CDR3 sequence (DNA): TGTGCCAGCAGCGCTTCCGGGACAGCGACCGAGCAGTACTTC.

The V and J genes are TRBV20-1 and TRBJ1-1; 9 nucleotides agree with TRBD1. Germline CDR1 DFQATT, CDR2 SNEGSKA (reference sequence). V was clipped by 7 bases and J by 7 bases; unmatched bases: 4. The CDR3 has 11 residues. The CDR3 loop is CSVGQGGEAFF. The CDR3 bases are TGCAGTGTGGGACAGGGTGGTGAAGCTTTCTTT.

Notes on this clonotype: This may arise from a read error, as a much more abundant clone is one base away. This chain joins TRBV12-3 or TRBV12-4 and TRBJ2-7; D is possibly TRBD1 (6 bases). The CDR3 is 15 amino acids. CDR3 sequence reads: CASSLIGQITYERYF. CDR3 coding DNA: TGTGCCAGCAGTTTAATTGGACAGATAACCTACGAGCGGTACTTC.

The V gene is TRBV5-1, the J gene TRBJ2-7, with 9 bases lining up with TRBD2. Germline values: CDR1 SGHRS, CDR2 YFSETQ. V was pared by 3 bases and J by 4 bases, with 11 bases of the junction left unmatched. The CDR3 has 16 residues. This CDR3 is CASSWTLAGEDYEQYF. The CDR3 coding sequence is TGCGCCAGCAGCTGGACATTAGCGGGGGAGGATTACGAGCAGTACTTC.

In DNA form, the CDR3 reads TGCAGCGCCGGGACAACAACTAATGAAAAACTGTTTTTT. Protein: CSAGTTTNEKLFF. The chain couples TRBV29-1 to TRBJ1-4; possible D gene TRBD1, 6 bases. Germline CDR1 and CDR2: SQVTM and ANQGSEA. The CDR3 consists of 13 residues. The V and J ends lost 7 bases and 0 bases respectively, with 9 bases between them. Using reference TRBV29-1 and TRBJ1-4 for the parts outside the CDR3, the full variable domain is SAVISQKPSRDICQRGTSLTIQCQVDSQVTMMFWYRQQPGQSLTLIATANQGSEATYESGFVIDKFPISRPNLTFSTLTVSNMSPEDSSIYLCSAGTTTNEKLFFGSGTQLSVL.